This TCR beta chain is from a study of T cell clones after liver transplantation. Study-wide background: Liver transplant recipients had immunosuppression withdrawal attempted within 2 years. TCRbeta sequencing after a pre-transplant mixed lymphocyte reaction identified graft-donor-reactive clones, later tracked in post-transplant blood. Samples came pre-transplant, pre-randomization before withdrawal, and post-randomization after withdrawal ended. Overall study results and limits: Post-transplant, graft-donor-reactive CD4 TCRbeta sequences in blood dropped significantly in most of the 8 subjects.

Here immunoSEQ multiplex PCR was the method, and the copy in TCRdb shows in-frame clones only, minus some. The sample carries tens of thousands of clones, around 90% recorded once. As concerns this clone: The antigen is unknown.

Sequences were derived from CD4+ T cells from blood, sampled before liver transplant. The receptor was derived from a human donor who received a liver transplant.

The CDR3 region has the DNA TGTGCCAGCAGTTACGGCCTAGGGAGCGGGGAGACCCAGTACTTC. Translation: CASSYGLGSGETQYF. The chain couples TRBV6-6 to TRBJ2-5; possibly TRBD2 for D (6 bases). V was shortened by 2 bases and J by 5 bases, with 15 bases between the two germline ends. CDR1 is MNHNY, CDR2 SVGAGI, per germline (reference sequence). This CDR3 has 15 amino acids.